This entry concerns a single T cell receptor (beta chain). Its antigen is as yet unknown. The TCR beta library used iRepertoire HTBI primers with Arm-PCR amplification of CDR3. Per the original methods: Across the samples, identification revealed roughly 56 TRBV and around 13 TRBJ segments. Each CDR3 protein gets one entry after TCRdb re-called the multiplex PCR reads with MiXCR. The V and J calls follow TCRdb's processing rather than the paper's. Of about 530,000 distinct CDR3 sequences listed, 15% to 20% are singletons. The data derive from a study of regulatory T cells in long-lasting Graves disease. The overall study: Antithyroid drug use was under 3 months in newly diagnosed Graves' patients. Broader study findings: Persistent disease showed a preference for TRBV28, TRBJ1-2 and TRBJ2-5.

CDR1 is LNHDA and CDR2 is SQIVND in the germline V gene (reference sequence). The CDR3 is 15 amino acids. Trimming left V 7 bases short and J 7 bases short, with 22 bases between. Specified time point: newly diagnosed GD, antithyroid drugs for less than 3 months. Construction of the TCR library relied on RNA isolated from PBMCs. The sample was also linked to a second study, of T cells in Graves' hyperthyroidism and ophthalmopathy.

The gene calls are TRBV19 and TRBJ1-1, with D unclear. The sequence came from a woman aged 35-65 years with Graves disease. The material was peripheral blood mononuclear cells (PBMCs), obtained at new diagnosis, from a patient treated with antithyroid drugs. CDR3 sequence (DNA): TGTGCCAGTATCGGCCTGGCGGCCGGGGAGGATGAAGCTTTCTTT. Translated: CASIGLAAGEDEAFF.